This T cell receptor beta chain was recorded in a study of a mutant IDH1 vaccine in newly diagnosed glioma. On the study more broadly: Most patients had received both radiotherapy and temozolomide, the prior options being radiotherapy, temozolomide, or both.

In germline, CDR1 is MNHEY, CDR2 SMNVEV (reference sequence). Trimming shortened V by 4 bases and J by 6 bases, and 15 bases separated the two germline ends. The CDR3 totals 15 residues. Study findings and constraints: The study observed vaccine-induced immune responses in 90% to 95% of patients.

For this clone: Its antigen is not identified.

Clones were sequenced by immunoSEQ multiplex PCR, and TCRdb holds only the in-frame ones, with some missing. The sample shows nearly 50,000 clones, more than 80% of them seen only once. Time point denoted: baseline, week 1 (first vaccination visit). Treatment in this sample: pre-vaccination baseline after standard-of-care therapy. The sequence derives from a man between 40 and 49 years old with glioma. This specimen consisted of PBMCs, obtained from a glioma patient treated with radiotherapy, temozolomide or both. The rearrangement joins TRBV27 to TRBJ1-4, with D tentatively TRBD1 (6 bases). The CDR3 DNA reads TGTGCCAGCAGTTACTTGAAGGACAGCGATGAAAAACTGTTTTTT. It is translated as CASSYLKDSDEKLFF.